The 25 T cell receptor beta chains in this list originate from one sample, sequenced in a study of cytomegalovirus exposure and HLA in healthy donors. The PCR was carried out with 60 Vbeta primers and 13 Jbeta primers. The assay was immunoSEQ multiplex PCR, and TCRdb's table has in-frame clones only and misses some. The sample gives 100,000 to 150,000 clones, about four fifths of which show up once; around 1% is in the top ten. The sequenced material came from PBMCs. The receptors here all came from a male donor in good health and CMV-seronegative.

The gene calls are TRBV18 and TRBJ1-1, with TRBD1 matching 8 bases. This CDR3 has 17 residues. Germline V gives CDR1 KGHSH, CDR2 LQKENI. V gave up 0 bases and J gave up 0 bases; unmatched junction bases: 6. The CDR3 DNA reads as TGTGCCAGCTCACCACCCCTGACAGGGGCGATGAACACTGAAGCTTTCTTT. Translation: CASSPPLTGAMNTEAFF. Full variable domain (remainder filled in from reference TRBV18 and TRBJ1-1): NAGVMQNPRHLVRRRGQEARLRCSPMKGHSHVYWYRQLPEEGLKFMVYLQKENIIDESGMPKERFSAEFPKEGPSILRIQQVVRGDSAAYFCASSPPLTGAMNTEAFFGQGTRLTVV.

V usage is TRBV7-2 and J usage is TRBJ1-1, with 7 bases lining up with TRBD1. V shed 5 bases, J shed 0 bases, and the junction held 6 bases outside the gene matches. The CDR3 spans 15 residues. Germline V gene data show CDR1 as SGHTA and CDR2 as FQGNSA. The CDR3 loop is CASSPWTGLNTEAFF. DNA of the CDR3: TGTGCCAGCAGCCCTTGGACAGGCTTGAACACTGAAGCTTTCTTT.

This chain links TRBV7-2 with TRBJ2-2; unclear D gene. From germline, CDR1 is SGHTA and CDR2 FQGNSA. The CDR3 loop spans 15 amino acids. Trimming removed 6 bases at V and 1 base at J, with 12 bases between. The CDR3 loop reads CASSLGRLNTGELFF. CDR3 in DNA: TGTGCCAGCAGTCTGGGCAGATTGAACACCGGGGAGCTGTTTTTT.

J is TRBJ2-5 and V is TRBV30, with TRBD1 matching over 9 bases. Germline CDR1 is GTSNPN and CDR2 is SVGIG (reference sequence). J was trimmed by 5 bases and V by 0 bases; bases with no gene match: 7. The CDR3 has 15 amino acids. The CDR3 loop is CAWSVGDREGETQYF. CDR3 DNA: TGTGCCTGGAGTGTAGGGGACAGGGAAGGGGAGACCCAGTACTTC.

This clone was counted a few times. The V and J genes are TRBV2 and TRBJ1-3, with D possibly being TRBD1 (5 bases). The CDR3 has 14 amino acids. CDR1 and CDR2 from the germline V gene are SNHLY and FYNNEI. V was pared by 7 bases and J by 2 bases, with 12 bases between. CDR3 sequence: CASMPGGTGNTIYF. CDR3 DNA sequence: TGTGCCAGCATGCCGGGGGGGACTGGAAACACCATATATTTT.

Concerning this clone itself: Within the sample, other DNA sequences also encode this same CDR3. The chain employs TRBV18 and TRBJ2-2; no firm D call. V was clipped by 3 bases and J by 1 base, with 6 bases between them. CDR1 and CDR2 (germline): KGHSH, LQKENI. The CDR3 has 14 amino acids. In DNA form, the CDR3 reads TGTGCCAGCTCACCGACGGGGAACACCGGGGAGCTGTTTTTT. Translation gives CASSPTGNTGELFF.

The chain is built from TRBV6-6 and TRBJ1-1; D gene uncertain. CDR1 and CDR2 from the germline V gene are MNHNY and SVGAGI (reference sequence). V dropped 2 bases and J dropped 10 bases, with 8 bases sitting between them. The CDR3 spans 11 residues. The CDR3 DNA reads as TGTGCCAGCAGTTACGAGGGTATAGCTTTCTTT. It codes for CASSYEGIAFF.

The V call is TRBV5-4, the J call TRBJ2-5, with 7 bases matching TRBD2. In germline, CDR1 is SGHNT, CDR2 YYREEE (reference sequence). V lost 4 bases to trimming and J lost 4 bases; unmatched junction nucleotides: 13. This CDR3 comprises 16 residues. The CDR3 sequence is CASSGLGLSGGETQYF. CDR3 nucleotide sequence: TGTGCCAGCAGCGGACTGGGCCTATCGGGAGGAGAGACCCAGTACTTC.

The V call is TRBV30, the J call TRBJ1-1, with a tentative D call TRBD1 (5 bases). The CDR3 covers 15 residues. Looked up from germline, CDR1 is GTSNPN and CDR2 is SVGIG (reference sequence). Trimming cost V 2 bases and J 5 bases, with 18 bases left between them. The CDR3 DNA reads as TGTGCCTGGAGTATGGCAGGGCTAAGTAGGACTGAAGCTTTCTTT. It encodes CAWSMAGLSRTEAFF.

The chain carries TRBV10-3 and TRBJ2-1; TRBD2 might be the D (6 bases). Germline CDR1 and CDR2: ENHRY and SYGVKD. V was shortened by 7 bases and J by 2 bases, with 18 bases between the two germline ends. CDR3 size: 16 residues. The CDR3 coding sequence is TGTGCCATCACCCCTCACGAAGCTAGCGCCTACAATGAGCAGTTCTTC. This codes for CAITPHEASAYNEQFF.

The V call is TRBV5-6, the J call TRBJ2-7, with 11 bases lining up with TRBD1. Germline assignment: CDR1 SGHDT and CDR2 YYEEEE. The CDR3 is made up of 16 amino acids. J gave up 0 bases and V 1 base, and 3 bases lay outside the gene matches. CDR3 DNA: TGTGCCAGCAGCTTGATGGGACAGGGGGACTCCTACGAGCAGTACTTC. Translated: CASSLMGQGDSYEQYF.

The chain couples TRBV18 to TRBJ1-1, with D possibly matching TRBD1 (5 bases). The CDR3 runs to 14 residues. The germline gives CDR1 KGHSH, CDR2 LQKENI. Trimming removed 1 base at V and 4 bases at J, with 10 bases between. This CDR3 reads CASSPRLRGTEAFF. The CDR3 nucleotides are TGTGCCAGCTCACCACGGTTAAGGGGCACTGAAGCTTTCTTT.

In DNA form, the CDR3 reads TGTGCCAGCTCATTCCCCGGACAGGGTGAAAATTCACCCCTCCACTTT. It specifies CASSFPGQGENSPLHF. The gene calls are TRBV18 and TRBJ1-6, with TRBD1 matching 8 bases. The CDR3 extends over 16 amino acids. Losses at the gene ends were 5 bases for V and 7 bases for J; bases not matched to a gene: 10. Germline V gene sequence: CDR1 KGHSH, CDR2 LQKENI.

The chain employs TRBV27 and TRBJ1-6; no definite D call. The CDR3 runs to 15 residues. V lost 2 bases, J lost 8 bases, and 13 bases lay in between. Germline values: CDR1 MNHEY, CDR2 SMNVEV (reference sequence). CDR3 in DNA: TGTGCCAGCAGTTTAACATGGAGTCGGGATTCACCCCTCCACTTT. This codes for CASSLTWSRDSPLHF.

The chain has TRBV18 and TRBJ1-1; TRBD1 agrees at 10 bases. The CDR3 loop spans 15 amino acids. V was clipped by 2 bases and J by 5 bases; unmatched bases: 5. CDR1 is KGHSH and CDR2 is LQKENI in the germline V gene. CDR3 sequence (DNA): TGTGCCAGCTCACCATTCCGGGACAGGGGAACTGAAGCTTTCTTT. Encoded protein: CASSPFRDRGTEAFF.

The chain employs TRBV7-6 and TRBJ2-5, with TRBD1 identical over 8 bases. Germline V CDR1 and CDR2: SGHVS, FNYEAQ. Trimming at V came to 2 bases and at J to 4 bases, leaving 0 bases not matched to a gene. This CDR3 has 13 amino acids. The CDR3 sequence is CASSLTGGETQYF. The CDR3 bases are TGTGCCAGCAGCTTAACAGGGGGAGAGACCCAGTACTTC.

Points on this clone: A read error may account for a junction end that differs from germline. The J gene is TRBJ1-4, the V gene TRBV7-9, with D perhaps matching TRBD1 (5 bases). CDR3 length: 12 amino acids. Germline loops: CDR1 SEHNR, CDR2 FQNEAQ (reference sequence). The CDR3 sequence is CSSGQGGEKLFF. In DNA form, the CDR3 reads TGTTCCAGCGGCCAGGGTGGTGAAAAACTGTTTTTT.

The genes are TRBV9 and TRBJ2-1, with D tentatively TRBD2 (5 bases). Per germline, CDR1 SGDLS and CDR2 YYNGEE. V lost 7 bases to trimming and J lost 7 bases, with 12 bases between them. The CDR3 runs 12 residues. The CDR3 is CASRGLRNEQFF. CDR3 sequence (DNA): TGTGCCAGCCGGGGTCTTAGGAATGAGCAGTTCTTC.

The chain recombines TRBV5-8 with TRBJ1-5, with D perhaps matching TRBD1 (5 bases). CDR1 is SGHTS and CDR2 is YDEGEE in the germline V gene. This CDR3 comprises 16 residues. The ends were cut back, 4 bases at V and 6 bases at J, with 20 bases in the middle. The CDR3 reads CASSPVTGRGPQPQHF. For the CDR3, the DNA is TGTGCCAGCAGCCCCGTGACGGGTAGGGGTCCTCAGCCCCAGCATTTT.

The chain recombines TRBV7-2 with TRBJ2-1, with 7 bases identical to TRBD2. The CDR3 totals 16 residues. CDR1 SGHTA and CDR2 FQGNSA come from the germline V gene. J was trimmed by 2 bases and V by 0 bases; bases with no gene match: 4. Here the CDR3 DNA reads TGTGCCAGCAGCTTAGCCCCAGCGGGGACCTACAATGAGCAGTTCTTC. Translated: CASSLAPAGTYNEQFF.

The J gene is TRBJ2-3, the V gene TRBV9; TRBD2 matches at 8 bases. The length of the CDR3 is 15 residues. CDR1 and CDR2 from the germline V gene are SGDLS and YYNGEE. Trimming removed 0 bases from V and 1 base from J; junction bases left unmatched: 1. CDR3 nucleotide sequence: TGTGCCAGCAGCGTAGTCGGGGGGGGCACAGATACGCAGTATTTT. As protein: CASSVVGGGTDTQYF.

The chain is built from TRBV5-6 and TRBJ2-7, with TRBD2 identical over 7 bases. Germline V CDR1 and CDR2: SGHDT, YYEEEE. CDR3 length: 14 amino acids. The V segment lost 4 bases and the J segment 4 bases; nucleotides outside the gene matches: 8. The CDR3 reads CASSLGGIPYEQYF. The DNA of the CDR3 is TGTGCCAGCAGCCTGGGAGGGATCCCGTACGAGCAGTACTTC.

The chain combines TRBV4-1 with TRBJ2-7, with 8 bases that match TRBD2. V trimming: 2 bases; J trimming: 2 bases; junction bases outside the gene matches: 11. This CDR3 has 17 amino acids. Per the germline V gene, CDR1 is MGHRA and CDR2 is YSYEKL. The CDR3 nucleotides are TGCGCCAGCAGCCAAAATCACCAGCGGGGGACTGCCTACGAGCAGTACTTC. Protein sequence: CASSQNHQRGTAYEQYF.

The rearrangement links TRBV2 to TRBJ2-3; D call uncertain. The V and J ends lost 0 bases and 6 bases respectively, with 7 bases between them. This CDR3 is built from 13 residues. The germline gives CDR1 SNHLY, CDR2 FYNNEI. The CDR3 DNA is TGTGCCAGCAGTGAAGCGAGGATCGATACGCAGTATTTT. Protein product: CASSEARIDTQYF.

The chain is built from TRBV4-2 and TRBJ2-2; TRBD2 matches at 8 bases. The germline gives CDR1 LGHNA, CDR2 YNFKEQ. With 3 bases clipped from V and 4 bases from J, the junction kept 13 bases outside the gene matches. The CDR3 extends over 18 amino acids. The CDR3 here is CASSQGPAAGGGTGELFF. Written as DNA, the CDR3 is TGTGCCAGCAGCCAGGGCCCCGCTGCGGGGGGAGGCACCGGGGAGCTGTTTTTT.